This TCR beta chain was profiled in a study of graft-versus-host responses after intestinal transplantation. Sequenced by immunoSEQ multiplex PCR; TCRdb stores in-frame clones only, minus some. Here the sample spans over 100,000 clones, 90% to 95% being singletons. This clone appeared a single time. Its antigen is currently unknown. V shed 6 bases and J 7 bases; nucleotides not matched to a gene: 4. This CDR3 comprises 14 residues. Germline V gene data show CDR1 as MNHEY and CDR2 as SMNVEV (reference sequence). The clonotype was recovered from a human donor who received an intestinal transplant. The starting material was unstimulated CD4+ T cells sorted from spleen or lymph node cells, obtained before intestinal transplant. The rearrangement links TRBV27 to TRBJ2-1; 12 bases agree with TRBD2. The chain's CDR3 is CASRSGLAGNEQFF. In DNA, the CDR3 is TGTGCCAGCAGATCGGGACTAGCGGGTAATGAGCAGTTCTTC.